These 8 T cell receptor beta chains share one sample of origin, sequenced in a study of T cell repertoires in cytomegalovirus infection. TCRdb reanalysed the reads using MiXCR and keeps one entry per CDR3 protein. In the table there are about 190,000 distinct CDR3 sequences, 8.5% to 10% of which are singletons. The material sequenced was PBMCs. The origin of the receptors is a human donor in good health (CMV status not recorded). Some clones in this sample may be carry-over from other donors' samples.

This clonotype appeared many times. V usage is TRBV12-3 or TRBV12-4 and J usage is TRBJ2-2; tentative D call: TRBD1 (6 bases). Trimming cost V 5 bases and J 5 bases, with 12 bases left between them. This CDR3 region has 14 residues. The CDR3 bases are TGTGCCAGCAGTCGTGACAGGAGAACCGGGGAGCTGTTTTTT. This translates into CASSRDRRTGELFF.

The gene calls are TRBV29-1 and TRBJ1-2, with TRBD1 matching 7 bases. There are 13 residues in the CDR3. The germline gives CDR1 SQVTM, CDR2 ANQGSEA. V shed 6 bases, J shed 6 bases, and the junction held 10 bases outside the gene matches. CDR3 nucleotides: TGCAGCGTCGACGACAGGGAGAAGAATGGCTACACCTTC. It translates to CSVDDREKNGYTF.

This clonotype showed up many times. The J gene is TRBJ2-3, the V gene TRBV2; D unclear. From germline, CDR1 is SNHLY and CDR2 FYNNEI. The CDR3 consists of 12 residues. V was trimmed by 8 bases and J by 3 bases, leaving 9 bases between them. This chain's CDR3 is CASSERTDTQYF. In DNA, the CDR3 is TGTGCCAGCTCGGAGCGAACAGATACGCAGTATTTT.

This clonotype was seen ten or more times. The rearrangement joins TRBV7-2 to TRBJ2-5, with 10 positions matching TRBD2. This CDR3 has 17 amino acids. Trimming removed 1 base from V and 5 bases from J; junction bases left unmatched: 10. The germline gives CDR1 SGHTA, CDR2 FQGNSA. This chain's CDR3 is CASSLEPAGGLRETQYF. Written as DNA, the CDR3 is TGTGCCAGCAGCTTAGAGCCAGCGGGGGGGCTGAGGGAGACCCAGTACTTC.

The sample holds a few counts of this clonotype. Written as DNA, the CDR3 is TGTGCCAGCAGTTTGGGGGCTACCTACAATGAGCAGTTCTTC. Residues: CASSLGATYNEQFF. This sequence joins TRBV28 and TRBJ2-1; possible D gene TRBD1, 6 bases. Trimming pared 3 bases from V and 2 bases from J, leaving 8 bases between. CDR3 length equals 14 residues. The germline V gene has CDR1 MDHEN and CDR2 SYDVKM.

This clonotype was seen at least ten times. As DNA, the CDR3 is TGTGCCACCAGCAGAGATCTGGCAGATACGCAGTATTTT. Translating it yields CATSRDLADTQYF. The J gene is TRBJ2-3, the V gene TRBV15; the D is unclear. V was trimmed by 0 bases and J by 4 bases, leaving 5 bases between them. In germline, CDR1 is LNHNV, CDR2 YYDKDF (reference sequence). This CDR3 is built from 13 residues.

This clonotype was counted ten times or more. V is TRBV20-1 and J is TRBJ2-7, with 7 nucleotides matching TRBD1. The germline V gene has CDR1 DFQATT and CDR2 SNEGSKA (reference sequence). The V segment lost 5 bases and the J segment 2 bases; nucleotides outside the gene matches: 9. The CDR3 spans 14 residues. CDR3 loop: CSALSDRTTYEQYF. DNA for the CDR3: TGCAGTGCTCTTTCGGACAGGACCACCTACGAGCAGTACTTC.

This clonotype was counted only a few times. The chain recombines TRBV19 with TRBJ2-3; D perhaps matches TRBD2 (6 bases). Germline CDR1 and CDR2: LNHDA and SQIVND (reference sequence). This CDR3 comprises 15 residues. Trimming shortened V by 3 bases and J by 2 bases, and 12 bases separated the two germline ends. CDR3 sequence reads: CASSIAGPSTDTQYF. In DNA, the CDR3 is TGTGCCAGTAGTATCGCGGGACCTTCCACAGATACGCAGTATTTT.